The sequence of this T cell receptor beta chain was determined in a study of T cell repertoires in cytomegalovirus infection. Whole-study context: Based on public TCR beta signatures, there were indications of CMV infection and of a matching HLA type.

CDR3 size: 13 residues. Points on this clonotype: Its specificity is unknown. A much larger clone differs from this one at a single base, so this may be a read error.

Study findings and constraints: The response measured ex vivo was dominated by TCR beta clonotypes (HLA-C-restricted and CMV-specific).

TCRdb fed the reads into MiXCR, producing one record per CDR3 protein. Of roughly 630,000 distinct CDR3 sequences in the sample, approximately 24% were seen once. This clonotype originated in a human donor in good health (CMV status not recorded). Some clones in this sample may be carry-over from other donors' samples. Sequences were obtained from CD8+ T cells from PBMCs. The chain combines TRBV12-3 or TRBV12-4 with TRBJ2-7; D is ambiguous. The CDR3 region has the DNA TGTGTCACCGCGTGGGGAACTACCTACGAGCAGTACTTC. Its translation: CVTAWGTTYEQYF.